This TCR beta chain was documented in a study of T cell responses to AZD1222 COVID-19 vaccine. Concerning this clone itself: Its matching antigen is unknown.

Germline CDR1 is SGHTA and CDR2 is FQGNSA. The CDR3 contains 15 residues. The junction had 5 bases not matched to a gene; V was cut back by 4 bases and J by 1 base. Clones were sequenced by immunoSEQ multiplex PCR, and TCRdb holds only the in-frame ones, with some missing. The sample consists of 140,000 or so clones, nearly 90% of them appearing once. Study results and limitations: Reportedly, close to half of spike-specific TCRs are directed against unmutated variant regions. Females outnumbered males among donors, who were mostly white British; clonal diversity was possibly underestimated. Spike was spanned by vaccine-associated CD4 TCRs, with dominance at 160-218 and 743-854.

This sequence originates from an adult who received the MenACWY meningococcal vaccine as a control. The sequencing here drew on peripheral blood, taken 28 days after the second dose of the MenACWY control vaccine. The V call is TRBV7-2, the J call TRBJ1-1; TRBD1 agrees at 8 bases. CDR3 region: CASSWAGTGNTEAFF. As DNA, the CDR3 is TGTGCCAGCAGCTGGGCCGGGACAGGGAACACTGAAGCTTTCTTT.